This passage covers 31 T cell receptor beta chains from one sample sequenced in a study of blood T cell repertoires in COVID-19. Assay used: immunoSEQ multiplex PCR; TCRdb lists only in-frame clones, some missing. The table records about 200,000 clones, about nine tenths of them present only once. Material for sequencing was peripheral blood. These receptors originate from a man between 18 and 35 years old with active or convalescent COVID-19.

J is TRBJ2-7 and V is TRBV16, with 9 bases matching TRBD1. CDR3 size: 15 residues. The trim removed 4 bases at V and 2 bases at J, leaving 6 bases unmatched. Per the germline V gene, CDR1 is KGHSY and CDR2 is FQNENV. The CDR3 bases are TGTGCCAGCAGCCGAGCCGGGACAGGGACCTACGAGCAGTACTTC. Residues: CASSRAGTGTYEQYF.

This chain uses TRBV5-5 with TRBJ2-1; 10 bases are a match to TRBD1. Trimming removed 4 bases from V and 8 bases from J; junction bases left unmatched: 3. The CDR3 consists of 13 residues. Germline CDR1 reads SGHKS; CDR2 reads YYEKEE (reference sequence). The CDR3 loop is CASSRGTGDEQFF. In DNA form, the CDR3 reads TGTGCCAGCAGCAGGGGGACAGGGGATGAGCAGTTCTTC.

The chain carries TRBV4-2 and TRBJ2-7; the D gene is possibly TRBD2 (6 bases). The CDR3 has 17 residues. CDR1 is LGHNA and CDR2 is YNFKEQ in the germline V gene. Trimming took 1 base from V and 0 from J, leaving 16 bases between them. For the CDR3, the DNA is TGTGCCAGCAGCCAAGGGGGTGCGGGACGGATCTCCTACGAGCAGTACTTC. It is translated as CASSQGGAGRISYEQYF.

The chain uses TRBV6-5 and TRBJ1-2; 8 nucleotides agree with TRBD1. This CDR3 comprises 14 residues. The trim removed 0 bases at V and 6 bases at J, leaving 3 bases unmatched. Germline V gives CDR1 MNHEY, CDR2 SVGAGI. CDR3 coding DNA: TGTGCCAGCAGTTACTCGCAGGGGGCCGATGGCTACACCTTC. Its protein is CASSYSQGADGYTF.

The CDR3 nucleotides are TGTGCCAGCAGCTTCGAAAAACCGAGAAACACTGAAGCTTTCTTT. Amino acid sequence: CASSFEKPRNTEAFF. The chain recombines TRBV5-8 with TRBJ1-1, with D uncertain. The CDR3 extends over 15 amino acids. Trimming removed 2 bases from V and 2 bases from J, with 13 bases in between. Germline V CDR1 and CDR2: SGHTS, YDEGEE.

The table lists this clone with a count of one. The chain employs TRBV2 and TRBJ2-7, with a tentative D call TRBD1 (5 bases). There are 16 residues in the CDR3. The germline V and J ends were trimmed by 6 bases and 0 bases, with 18 bases remaining between them. Germline values: CDR1 SNHLY, CDR2 FYNNEI. CDR3 residues: CASRRTRSASSYEQYF. CDR3 DNA sequence: TGTGCCAGCAGGCGGACACGATCGGCGAGCTCCTACGAGCAGTACTTC.

The V and J genes are TRBV6-6 and TRBJ1-1, with a possible D match to TRBD1 (5 bases). This CDR3 contains 16 residues. Deletions cut 5 bases from V and 1 base from J, with 17 bases between. CDR1 and CDR2 (germline): MNHNY, SVGAGI (reference sequence). The CDR3 DNA reads as TGTGCCAGCAGTCGGGCTCTCTCCGGGGGGAACACTGAAGCTTTCTTT. Translating gives CASSRALSGGNTEAFF.

The CDR3 is CASSAGAAYGYTF. As DNA, the CDR3 is TGTGCCAGCAGCGCAGGGGCGGCCTATGGCTACACCTTC. The chain employs TRBV2 and TRBJ1-2; D might be TRBD1 (6 bases). Germline values: CDR1 SNHLY, CDR2 FYNNEI. This CDR3 has 13 residues. The V end was cut by 6 bases, the J end by 4 bases, with 12 bases between.

This chain links TRBV19 with TRBJ2-7; D perhaps matches TRBD1 (6 bases). Germline V gives CDR1 LNHDA, CDR2 SQIVND (reference sequence). Trimming removed 1 base from V and 0 bases from J, with 10 bases in between. The CDR3 runs 15 residues. The CDR3 nucleotides read TGTGCCAGTAGTATAGTCGGGGACACCTCCTACGAGCAGTACTTC. It encodes CASSIVGDTSYEQYF. The variable domain in full, completed from reference TRBV19 and TRBJ2-7, reads DGGITQSPKYLFRKEGQNVTLSCEQNLNHDAMYWYRQDPGQGLRLIYYSQIVNDFQKGDIAEGYSVSREKKESFPLTVTSAQKNPTAFYLCASSIVGDTSYEQYFGPGTRLTVT.

This chain links TRBV6-5 with TRBJ2-3; TRBD1 is a possible D gene (8 bases). This CDR3 comprises 15 residues. The V gene lost 6 bases and the J gene lost 1 base, with 14 bases spanning the gap. Germline V gene sequence: CDR1 MNHEY, CDR2 SVGAGI. CDR3 DNA: TGTGCCAGCAGCAGGACAGGGAGGGGCACAGATACGCAGTATTTT. It translates to CASSRTGRGTDTQYF.

As regards this clone: A read error may produce the germline difference seen at one junction end. V gene TRBV11-2 combines with J gene TRBJ2-1; the match to TRBD2 covers 9 bases. CDR1 is SGHAT, CDR2 FQNNGV, per germline. The CDR3 is 14 residues long. CDR3 coding DNA: TGTGCCAGCAGGTTAGCGGGAGAACACAATGAGCAGTTCTTC. Its protein is CASRLAGEHNEQFF. The full variable domain, completed using reference TRBV11-2 and TRBJ2-1, is EAGVAQSPRYKIIEKRQSVAFWCNPISGHATLYWYQQILGQGPKLLIQFQNNGVVDDSQLPKDRFSAERLKGVDSTLKIQPAKLEDSAVYLCASRLAGEHNEQFFGPGTRLTVL.

V and J are TRBV28 and TRBJ2-2; D remains ambiguous. CDR3 size: 15 residues. Germline CDR1 reads MDHEN; CDR2 reads SYDVKM. Trimming removed 3 bases at V and 3 bases at J, with 11 bases between. CDR3 sequence reads: CASSFIQSDTGELFF. The DNA for the CDR3 is TGTGCCAGCAGTTTCATACAGTCGGACACCGGGGAGCTGTTTTTT. The whole variable domain, remainder taken from reference TRBV28 and TRBJ2-2, is DVKVTQSSRYLVKRTGEKVFLECVQDMDHENMFWYRQDPGLGLRLIYFSYDVKMKEKGDIPEGYSVSREKKERFSLILESASTNQTSMYLCASSFIQSDTGELFFGEGSRLTVL.

This chain links TRBV7-3 with TRBJ2-7; 9 nucleotides match TRBD1. Trimming cost V 1 base and J 3 bases; bases outside gene matches: 4. CDR1 SGHTA and CDR2 FQGTGA come from the germline V gene. This CDR3 contains 15 residues. The DNA for the CDR3 is TGTGCCAGCAGCTTAAATGGGGGACAGGGCTACGAGCAGTACTTC. Translating gives CASSLNGGQGYEQYF. Filled out from reference TRBV7-3 and TRBJ2-7, the complete variable domain reads GAGVSQTPSNKVTEKGKYVELRCDPISGHTALYWYRQSLGQGPEFLIYFQGTGAADDSGLPNDRFFAVRPEGSVSTLKIQRTERGDSAVYLCASSLNGGQGYEQYFGPGTRLTVT.

The J gene is TRBJ2-3, the V gene TRBV7-2; 10 nucleotides line up with TRBD1. This CDR3 is built from 15 residues. CDR1 is SGHTA and CDR2 is FQGNSA in the germline V gene. Germline trimming cut 5 bases from V and 1 base from J; bases unmatched to any gene: 3. The CDR3 coding sequence is TGTGCCAGCAGCCCAGGGACAGGGGGCACAGATACGCAGTATTTT. This sequence encodes CASSPGTGGTDTQYF.

The V call is TRBV5-1, the J call TRBJ1-1, with D perhaps matching TRBD1 (5 bases). Trimming cost V 4 bases and J 3 bases, with 10 bases left between them. CDR3 length: 13 residues. Germline V CDR1 and CDR2: SGHRS, YFSETQ. The CDR3: CASSPDRYTEAFF. The CDR3 bases are TGCGCCAGCAGCCCCGACAGATACACTGAAGCTTTCTTT. The variable domain in full, with the rest retrieved from reference TRBV5-1 and TRBJ1-1, is KAGVTQTPRYLIKTRGQQVTLSCSPISGHRSVSWYQQTPGQGLQFLFEYFSETQRNKGNFPGRFSGRQFSNSRSEMNVSTLELGDSALYLCASSPDRYTEAFFGQGTRLTVV.

This chain links TRBV19 with TRBJ1-1; D gene uncertain. The germline V gene encodes CDR1 LNHDA and CDR2 SQIVND (reference sequence). The CDR3 totals 17 residues. V was pared by 0 bases and J by 1 base, with 15 bases between. The CDR3 spells CASSIDPPIGGNTEAFF. The CDR3 DNA is TGTGCCAGTAGTATAGACCCCCCCATCGGAGGGAACACTGAAGCTTTCTTT.

This clone was seen once. The chain joins TRBV4-1 to TRBJ2-3, with TRBD2 matching 9 bases. The CDR3 consists of 15 residues. The ends lost 2 bases at V and 5 bases at J; junction bases unmatched: 5. From germline, CDR1 is MGHRA and CDR2 YSYEKL. CDR3: CASSQIAGARDTQYF. The CDR3 DNA reads TGCGCCAGCAGCCAAATAGCGGGAGCAAGAGATACGCAGTATTTT.

The genes are TRBV6-5 and TRBJ1-5; the D gene is possibly TRBD1 (5 bases). The CDR3 sequence is 13 residues long. With 4 bases removed from V and 6 bases from J, the gap between germline ends came to 10 bases. Germline V gene data show CDR1 as MNHEY and CDR2 as SVGAGI. CDR3 in DNA: TGTGCCAGCAGTTCCAGGGTAGGTCAGCCCCAGCATTTT. It translates to CASSSRVGQPQHF.

The CDR3 nucleotides are TGCGCCAGCAGGACCGGGACTAGCGGGGGTTATGAGCAGTTCTTC. Translation gives CASRTGTSGGYEQFF. This sequence joins TRBV5-1 and TRBJ2-1; TRBD2 agrees at 14 bases. Germline V lookup: CDR1 SGHRS, CDR2 YFSETQ. J lost 8 bases, V lost 5 bases, and 6 bases had no gene match. The CDR3 is made up of 15 amino acids. The entire variable domain, with the rest obtained from reference TRBV5-1 and TRBJ2-1, is as follows: KAGVTQTPRYLIKTRGQQVTLSCSPISGHRSVSWYQQTPGQGLQFLFEYFSETQRNKGNFPGRFSGRQFSNSRSEMNVSTLELGDSALYLCASRTGTSGGYEQFFGPGTRLTVL.

This clone was recorded once. V gene TRBV2 combines with J gene TRBJ2-2; TRBD1 is a possible D gene (5 bases). CDR3 length: 15 amino acids. Trimming pared 5 bases from V and 2 bases from J, leaving 12 bases between. Germline CDR1 and CDR2: SNHLY and FYNNEI. The DNA for the CDR3 is TGTGCCAGCAGTCAAAATAGGGGTAACACCGGGGAGCTGTTTTTT. It encodes CASSQNRGNTGELFF.

The chain is built from TRBV7-9 and TRBJ1-5; 7 nucleotides match TRBD1. Germline V gene sequence: CDR1 SEHNR, CDR2 FQNEAQ (reference sequence). After removal of 4 bases from V and 9 bases from J, the junction contained 15 bases not matched to a gene. The CDR3 is 16 residues long. This chain's CDR3 is CASSSSGTERSSPQHF. CDR3 nucleotide sequence: TGTGCCAGCAGCTCTTCCGGGACAGAAAGATCTTCGCCCCAGCATTTT.

The V gene is TRBV6-5, the J gene TRBJ1-1, with D unresolved. This CDR3 comprises 12 residues. Trimming took off 10 bases at V and 1 base at J, with 10 bases between the two ends. CDR1 MNHEY and CDR2 SVGAGI come from the germline V gene. The CDR3 loop reads CATRRWNTEAFF. The CDR3 coding sequence is TGTGCCACCAGGCGGTGGAACACTGAAGCTTTCTTT.

V gene TRBV13 combines with J gene TRBJ1-1; TRBD1 matches at 7 bases. With V trimmed by 2 bases and J by 8 bases, 11 bases remained unmatched. The CDR3 is 15 residues long. In germline, CDR1 is PRHDT, CDR2 FYEKMQ (reference sequence). This CDR3 reads CASSLSLGQQREAFF. Here the CDR3 DNA reads TGTGCCAGCAGCTTAAGCTTGGGACAGCAAAGAGAAGCTTTCTTT.

The V gene is TRBV30, the J gene TRBJ1-2; D perhaps matches TRBD1 (6 bases). The V end was cut by 1 base, the J end by 4 bases, with 13 bases between. CDR3 length: 14 residues. CDR1 is GTSNPN, CDR2 SVGIG, per germline (reference sequence). CDR3 sequence: CAWSGQATFYGYTF. CDR3 DNA: TGTGCCTGGAGTGGACAGGCGACCTTCTATGGCTACACCTTC.

The chain links TRBV7-8 to TRBJ2-1; D possibly corresponds to TRBD2 (6 bases). V was shortened by 2 bases and J by 0 bases, with 14 bases between the two germline ends. The germline V gene has CDR1 SGHVS and CDR2 FQNEAQ. CDR3 length: 17 amino acids. CDR3 DNA: TGTGCCAGCAGCTTATTAGCGGTGACGAGCTCCTACAATGAGCAGTTCTTC. Amino acid sequence: CASSLLAVTSSYNEQFF.

The rearrangement links TRBV2 to TRBJ2-7; 8 bases fit TRBD2. Germline V gene lookup returns CDR1 SNHLY and CDR2 FYNNEI. The V gene end was trimmed by 7 bases and the J gene end by 2 bases; junction bases not matched to a gene: 4. The CDR3 sequence is 13 residues long. As DNA, the CDR3 is TGTGCCAGCAAACCGGGACTAGCCTACGAGCAGTACTTC. This sequence encodes CASKPGLAYEQYF.

The gene calls are TRBV11-2 and TRBJ2-1; possibly TRBD1 for D (5 bases). Looked up from germline, CDR1 is SGHAT and CDR2 is FQNNGV. This CDR3 has 15 residues. V was clipped by 3 bases and J by 10 bases, with 19 bases between them. The CDR3 reads CASSFLGREKEEQFF. CDR3 bases: TGTGCCAGCAGCTTCTTGGGCAGGGAAAAGGAGGAGCAGTTCTTC. Complete variable domain (other parts from reference TRBV11-2 and TRBJ2-1): EAGVAQSPRYKIIEKRQSVAFWCNPISGHATLYWYQQILGQGPKLLIQFQNNGVVDDSQLPKDRFSAERLKGVDSTLKIQPAKLEDSAVYLCASSFLGREKEEQFFGPGTRLTVL.

The V and J genes are TRBV7-2 and TRBJ1-2; 7 bases are a match to TRBD1. V shed 5 bases and J 5 bases; nucleotides not matched to a gene: 5. The CDR3 covers 13 residues. The germline V gene has CDR1 SGHTA and CDR2 FQGNSA. Here the CDR3 DNA reads TGTGCCAGCAGCCCGGACAGGATGTATGGCTACACCTTC. This codes for CASSPDRMYGYTF.

CDR3 nucleotides: TGTGCCAGTAGTCGGGAGAGCTCCTACAATGAGCAGTTCTTC. Translation: CASSRESSYNEQFF. J is TRBJ2-1 and V is TRBV19; D is perhaps TRBD2 (6 bases). Germline V gives CDR1 LNHDA, CDR2 SQIVND (reference sequence). The CDR3 totals 14 residues. Between the trimmed V and J ends, which lost 5 bases and 0 bases, there was a span of 8 bases. The full variable domain, in which reference TRBV19 and TRBJ2-1 provide the parts outside the CDR3, is DGGITQSPKYLFRKEGQNVTLSCEQNLNHDAMYWYRQDPGQGLRLIYYSQIVNDFQKGDIAEGYSVSREKKESFPLTVTSAQKNPTAFYLCASSRESSYNEQFFGPGTRLTVL.

The CDR3: CSVGGGQGATEAFF. CDR3 nucleotide sequence: TGCAGCGTTGGAGGGGGACAGGGGGCTACTGAAGCTTTCTTT. The rearrangement uses TRBV29-1 and TRBJ1-1, with 12 bases aligning to TRBD1. Germline CDR1 and CDR2: SQVTM and ANQGSEA. The CDR3 spans 14 residues. With 4 bases clipped from V and 5 bases from J, the junction kept 5 bases outside the gene matches.

This rearrangement joins TRBV14 to TRBJ1-1; D is uncertain. This CDR3 is built from 13 residues. V gave up 0 bases and J gave up 5 bases, with 7 bases separating them. In germline, CDR1 is SGHDN, CDR2 FVKESK. DNA of the CDR3: TGTGCCAGCAGCCAAGATCTACGGACTGAAGCTTTCTTT. It encodes CASSQDLRTEAFF.